This TCR beta chain derives from a study of blood T cell repertoires in COVID-19. On the study more broadly: Spain, Italy and the United States supplied samples that represented acute and convalescent COVID-19. PBMCs, B-cell-depleted T cells, or T cells were the source of the cDNA or gDNA that made up the material.

V was shortened by 2 bases and J by 7 bases, with 14 bases between the two germline ends. CDR1 MNHEY and CDR2 SVGAGI come from the germline V gene. This CDR3 has 15 residues. Original methodology: Using reference gene primer amplification, nucleated cell counts were estimated. The repertoire was sequenced with immunoSEQ multiplex PCR; TCRdb's copy has only in-frame clones and lacks some. The V and J calls and clone size were taken over from that table, and D and trimming were inferred from the DNA. The repertoire holds tens of thousands of clones, with 85% to 90% as singletons. The rearrangement joins TRBV6-5 to TRBJ2-2, with D possibly TRBD2 on 7 matching bases. Specimen: peripheral blood. The sequence came from a woman between 70 and 85 years old with acute or convalescent COVID-19. For the CDR3, the DNA is TGTGCCAGCAGTTACCCGACGAGGGGGGGCGGGGAGCTGTTTTTT. Translated: CASSYPTRGGGELFF.